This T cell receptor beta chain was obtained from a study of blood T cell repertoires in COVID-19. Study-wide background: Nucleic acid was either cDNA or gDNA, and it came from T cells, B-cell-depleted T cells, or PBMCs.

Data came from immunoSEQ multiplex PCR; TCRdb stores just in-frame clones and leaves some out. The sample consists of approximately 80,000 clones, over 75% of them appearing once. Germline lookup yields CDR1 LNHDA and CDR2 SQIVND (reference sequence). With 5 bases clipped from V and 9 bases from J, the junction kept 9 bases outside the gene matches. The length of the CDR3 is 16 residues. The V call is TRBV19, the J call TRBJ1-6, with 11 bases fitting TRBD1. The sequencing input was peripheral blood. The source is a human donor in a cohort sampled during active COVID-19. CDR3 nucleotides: TGTGCCAGTAGTGACGCTCCGGGACAGGGGGGTTCACCCCTCCACTTT. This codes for CASSDAPGQGGSPLHF. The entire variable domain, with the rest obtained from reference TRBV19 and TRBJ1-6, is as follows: DGGITQSPKYLFRKEGQNVTLSCEQNLNHDAMYWYRQDPGQGLRLIYYSQIVNDFQKGDIAEGYSVSREKKESFPLTVTSAQKNPTAFYLCASSDAPGQGGSPLHFGNGTRLTVT.